The 12 T cell receptor beta chains presented below share a single source sample, sequenced in a study of blood T cell repertoires in COVID-19. Sequencing used immunoSEQ multiplex PCR; TCRdb keeps in-frame clones, though not all of them. This table holds 170,000 or so clones, approximately 89% found once. Specimen: PBMCs or T cells enriched from blood (not recorded which). These TCRs come from a man between 40 and 49 years old who had recovered from COVID-19.

The chain is built from TRBV14 and TRBJ1-2; D is uncertain. This CDR3 is 12 amino acids long. V lost 2 bases and J 2 bases, leaving 3 bases between the germline ends. Germline CDR1 reads SGHDN; CDR2 reads FVKESK. DNA for the CDR3: TGTGCCAGCAGCCAACAGAACTATGGCTACACCTTC. Translating gives CASSQQNYGYTF.

This chain joins TRBV30 and TRBJ1-3; D is uncertain. Germline lookup yields CDR1 GTSNPN and CDR2 SVGIG (reference sequence). With 7 bases removed from V and 0 bases from J, the gap between germline ends came to 22 bases. CDR3 length equals 17 residues. CDR3 sequence reads: CAFLRRRERFSGNTIYF. DNA of the CDR3: TGTGCCTTCCTCAGGCGGAGGGAAAGGTTCTCTGGAAACACCATATATTTT. The full variable domain, its missing parts supplied by reference TRBV30 and TRBJ1-3, is SQTIHQWPATLVQPVGSPLSLECTVEGTSNPNLYWYRQAAGRGLQLLFYSVGIGQISSEVPQNLSASRPQDRQFILSSKKLLLSDSGFYLCAFLRRRERFSGNTIYFGEGSWLTVV.

The chain employs TRBV3-1 (or the pseudogene TRBV3-2) and TRBJ1-2; 10 bases align to TRBD1. The CDR3 is 16 amino acids. Germline CDR1 reads LGHDT; CDR2 reads YNNKEL (reference sequence). V was clipped by 2 bases and J by 2 bases; unmatched bases: 5. CDR3 bases: TGTGCCAGCAGCCAAACCCTGGGACAGGGGAACTATGGCTACACCTTC. Translated: CASSQTLGQGNYGYTF.

A single count supports this clone. This chain uses TRBV13 with TRBJ1-1; 7 bases line up with TRBD1. This CDR3 is built from 13 residues. From germline, CDR1 is PRHDT and CDR2 FYEKMQ (reference sequence). V trimming: 5 bases; J trimming: 4 bases; junction bases outside the gene matches: 4. CDR3 DNA sequence: TGTGCCAGCAGCGTAGCAGGGGGCACTGAAGCTTTCTTT. This codes for CASSVAGGTEAFF.

This CDR3 is CASTLRGSYGYTF. The CDR3 DNA reads as TGTGCCAGCACTCTAAGGGGTAGCTATGGCTACACCTTC. The chain is built from TRBV28 and TRBJ1-2; possibly TRBD1 for D (5 bases). Germline lookup yields CDR1 MDHEN and CDR2 SYDVKM. The CDR3 is 13 amino acids. Trimming shortened V by 7 bases and J by 4 bases, and 13 bases separated the two germline ends.

This chain joins TRBV6-5 and TRBJ2-7, with D maybe TRBD1 (6 bases). Trimming left V 8 bases short and J 4 bases short, with 18 bases between. The CDR3 contains 14 residues. The germline gives CDR1 MNHEY, CDR2 SVGAGI. CDR3 sequence reads: CASGPQGLVYEQYF. In DNA form, the CDR3 reads TGTGCCAGCGGTCCACAGGGATTGGTGTACGAGCAGTACTTC.

This clone was seen only once. The chain is built from TRBV27 and TRBJ1-5; 9 nucleotides match TRBD1. The V gene end was trimmed by 2 bases and the J gene end by 11 bases; junction bases not matched to a gene: 13. There are 16 residues in the CDR3. Germline V gene sequence: CDR1 MNHEY, CDR2 SMNVEV (reference sequence). The CDR3 coding sequence is TGTGCCAGCAGTTTAGTGGGACAGGGTTTTTTTAAGTCCCAGCATTTT. Encoded protein: CASSLVGQGFFKSQHF.

The chain employs TRBV5-1 and TRBJ1-4; 7 bases align to TRBD1. Germline assignment: CDR1 SGHRS and CDR2 YFSETQ. The V and J ends lost 0 bases and 15 bases, in that order; junction bases with no gene match: 14. This CDR3 region has 15 residues. CDR3 region: CASSLDPRDSLRLFF. CDR3 in DNA: TGCGCCAGCAGCTTGGACCCACGGGACAGTCTTAGGTTGTTTTTT.

This clone has just a few counts. V usage is TRBV27 and J usage is TRBJ1-6, with 9 bases lining up with TRBD1. The CDR3 consists of 14 residues. The V gene's germline CDR1 is MNHEY and CDR2 SMNVEV (reference sequence). The trim removed 6 bases at V and 7 bases at J, leaving 4 bases unmatched. CDR3 in DNA: TGTGCCAGCAGCGACAGGGGGAGCAATTCACCCCTCCACTTT. Its translation is CASSDRGSNSPLHF.

The V call is TRBV5-1, the J call TRBJ1-1, with D hard to call. The CDR3 is 14 amino acids. V dropped 0 bases and J dropped 2 bases, with 8 bases sitting between them. CDR1 SGHRS and CDR2 YFSETQ come from the germline V gene. CDR3 nucleotide sequence: TGCGCCAGCAGCTTGGAGCGAGTTAACACTGAAGCTTTCTTT. Its protein product is CASSLERVNTEAFF.

The CDR3 DNA reads TGCGCCAGCAGCCTCCAGGGGGCGCTTACTGAAGCTTTCTTT. It is translated as CASSLQGALTEAFF. J is TRBJ1-1 and V is TRBV4-1; 8 bases are a match to TRBD1. The CDR3 is 14 residues long. The junction had 6 bases not matched to a gene; V was cut back by 4 bases and J by 5 bases. In germline, CDR1 is MGHRA, CDR2 YSYEKL.

The CDR3 sequence: CSVKGVSGTEAFF. In DNA form, the CDR3 reads TGCAGCGTTAAGGGGGTCTCGGGCACTGAAGCTTTCTTT. V is TRBV29-1 and J is TRBJ1-1, with D tentatively TRBD1 (6 bases). CDR3 size: 13 residues. Germline-derived CDR1 and CDR2 are SQVTM and ANQGSEA. V was trimmed by 5 bases and J by 4 bases, leaving 14 bases between them.